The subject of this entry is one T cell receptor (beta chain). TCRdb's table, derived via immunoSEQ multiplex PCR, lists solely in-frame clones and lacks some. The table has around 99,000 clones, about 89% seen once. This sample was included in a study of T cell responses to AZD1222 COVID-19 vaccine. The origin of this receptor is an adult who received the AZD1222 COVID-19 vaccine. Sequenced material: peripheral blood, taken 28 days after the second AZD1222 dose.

CDR3 sequence: CASSRTEGTGIYNEQFF. CDR3 coding DNA: TGTGCCAGCAGCCGAACGGAGGGGACAGGGATCTACAATGAGCAGTTCTTC. This chain uses TRBV7-9 with TRBJ2-1, with 9 bases that match TRBD1. The trim removed 5 bases at V and 3 bases at J, leaving 11 bases unmatched. CDR1 and CDR2 (germline): SEHNR, FQNEAQ (reference sequence). The CDR3 sequence is 17 residues long.